A single sample is the source of the 27 T cell receptor beta chains below, sequenced in a study of blood T cell repertoires in COVID-19. The assay was immunoSEQ multiplex PCR, and TCRdb's table has in-frame clones only and misses some. The sample consists of some 100,000 clones, roughly nine tenths of them appearing once. Sequencing used peripheral blood. These TCRs come from a man aged 50-60 years with active COVID-19.

The rearrangement links TRBV3-1 (or the pseudogene TRBV3-2) to TRBJ1-2; no reliable D call. The CDR3 runs 16 residues. Trimming left V 0 bases short and J 0 bases short, with 11 bases between. Per germline, CDR1 LGHDT and CDR2 YNNKEL (reference sequence). The CDR3 loop is CASSQDRVLTNYGYTF. The CDR3 DNA sequence: TGTGCCAGCAGCCAAGATCGGGTACTCACTAACTATGGCTACACCTTC.

The chain recombines TRBV7-8 with TRBJ2-4, with D perhaps TRBD2 (6 bases). The CDR3 runs 15 residues. Deletions cut 1 base from V and 2 bases from J, with 9 bases between. Per germline, CDR1 SGHVS and CDR2 FQNEAQ. The CDR3 loop is CASSLVRDSKNIQYF. CDR3 DNA sequence: TGTGCCAGCAGCTTAGTGCGGGACTCCAAAAACATTCAGTACTTC.

This rearrangement joins TRBV3-1 (or the pseudogene TRBV3-2) to TRBJ1-1, with 11 bases fitting TRBD1. The germline gives CDR1 LGHDT, CDR2 YNNKEL (reference sequence). V dropped 1 base and J dropped 4; count of bases not matched to a gene: 8. The CDR3 is 17 residues long. CDR3 residues: CASSQGPGTGGGTEAFF. CDR3 bases: TGTGCCAGCAGCCAAGGCCCGGGGACAGGGGGTGGCACTGAAGCTTTCTTT.

The rearrangement joins TRBV18 to TRBJ2-3, with TRBD2 matching 8 bases. Germline CDR1 and CDR2: KGHSH and LQKENI. The V segment lost 3 bases and the J segment 1 base; nucleotides outside the gene matches: 9. The CDR3 extends over 17 amino acids. The CDR3 DNA reads TGTGCCAGCTCACCCCTTGGTAGCGGGGCCCGCACAGATACGCAGTATTTT. Translation gives CASSPLGSGARTDTQYF.

The genes are TRBV19 and TRBJ1-5; maybe TRBD1 (6 bases). V was trimmed by 6 bases and J by 4 bases, leaving 16 bases between them. The CDR3 contains 15 residues. The germline V gene has CDR1 LNHDA and CDR2 SQIVND (reference sequence). CDR3 region: CASRPPGGRNQPQHF. The CDR3 DNA is TGTGCCAGTAGGCCCCCGGGGGGCAGAAATCAGCCCCAGCATTTT.

The chain employs TRBV18 and TRBJ1-2; TRBD1 might be the D (6 bases). The CDR3 runs to 15 residues. V was cut by 1 base and J by 4 bases, with 13 bases left in between. Germline V CDR1 and CDR2: KGHSH, LQKENI. For the CDR3, the DNA is TGTGCCAGCTCACCACAGAGGGGGTACGTCTATGGCTACACCTTC. Its translation is CASSPQRGYVYGYTF.

The chain couples TRBV20-1 to TRBJ2-3, with 9 bases identical to TRBD1. This CDR3 contains 14 residues. V lost 3 bases and J lost 2; bases outside the gene matches: 3. The germline CDR1 and CDR2 sequences are DFQATT and SNEGSKA (reference sequence). The CDR3 DNA sequence: TGCAGTGCTAGTGGGACAGGGAACACAGATACGCAGTATTTT. It yields the protein CSASGTGNTDTQYF.

V gene TRBV4-2 combines with J gene TRBJ1-3, with D possibly being TRBD1 (6 bases). V lost 0 bases, J lost 4 bases, and 13 bases lay in between. This CDR3 is built from 16 residues. Germline V gives CDR1 LGHNA, CDR2 YNFKEQ. The CDR3, as DNA: TGTGCCAGCAGCCAAGAAGGGGGGGGCGACGGAAACACCATATATTTT. This codes for CASSQEGGGDGNTIYF.

The chain combines TRBV27 with TRBJ2-2, with 7 positions matching TRBD2. Germline lookup yields CDR1 MNHEY and CDR2 SMNVEV (reference sequence). The CDR3 has 15 residues. Trimming took 6 bases from V and 0 from J; bases not matched to a gene: 4. CDR3 region: CASRLSGTNTGELFF. The DNA of the CDR3 is TGTGCCAGCAGATTGAGCGGGACGAACACCGGGGAGCTGTTTTTT.

J is TRBJ2-1 and V is TRBV5-6; a possible D gene is TRBD1 (5 bases). The CDR3 consists of 12 residues. Looked up from germline, CDR1 is SGHDT and CDR2 is YYEEEE. V lost 0 bases to trimming and J lost 14 bases, with 12 bases between them. CDR3 in DNA: TGTGCCAGCAGCTTGGTTCCAGGGCAGGAGTTCTTC. It translates to CASSLVPGQEFF.

The rearrangement uses TRBV11-3 and TRBJ2-2; D may be TRBD2 (6 bases). V lost 5 bases and J lost 4, with 11 bases in between. The CDR3 extends over 14 amino acids. In germline, CDR1 is SGHNT, CDR2 YENEEA. This chain's CDR3 is CASSTGLSTGELFF. The CDR3 bases are TGTGCCAGCAGCACGGGACTCTCCACCGGGGAGCTGTTTTTT.

The rearrangement joins TRBV3-1 (or the pseudogene TRBV3-2) to TRBJ2-5, with 14 bases matching TRBD2. Losses at the gene ends were 1 base for V and 5 bases for J; bases not matched to a gene: 0. The CDR3 is 15 residues long. Germline assignment: CDR1 LGHDT and CDR2 YNNKEL (reference sequence). This CDR3 reads CASSQGTSGRETQYF. CDR3 nucleotide sequence: TGTGCCAGCAGCCAAGGGACTAGCGGGAGGGAGACCCAGTACTTC.

The chain carries TRBV27 and TRBJ2-3, with 8 nucleotides matching TRBD2. CDR1 and CDR2 (germline): MNHEY, SMNVEV (reference sequence). V gave up 10 bases and J gave up 0 bases; unmatched junction bases: 6. CDR3 length: 14 amino acids. In nucleotides, the CDR3 is TGTGCCACCAGCGGGGGTGCTAGCACAGATACGCAGTATTTT. This encodes CATSGGASTDTQYF.

The chain employs TRBV19 and TRBJ1-5, with 7 positions matching TRBD1. The CDR3 runs to 13 residues. The germline CDR1 and CDR2 sequences are LNHDA and SQIVND (reference sequence). With V trimmed by 3 bases and J by 7 bases, 3 bases remained unmatched. CDR3 nucleotide sequence: TGTGCCAGTAGTATGACAGGGTGGCAGCCCCAGCATTTT. It yields the protein CASSMTGWQPQHF.

V and J are TRBV18 and TRBJ2-1, with D perhaps TRBD1 (5 bases). The CDR3 runs 15 residues. Germline assignment: CDR1 KGHSH and CDR2 LQKENI. V lost 3 bases and J lost 3, with 12 bases in between. The DNA for the CDR3 is TGTGCCAGCTCACCCGGACAAGGGAACTACAATGAGCAGTTCTTC. Amino acids: CASSPGQGNYNEQFF.

CDR3 in DNA: TGTGCCAGCAGCTTAACGGGAACACAGGGGGCTTCAGATACGCAGTATTTT. Translated: CASSLTGTQGASDTQYF. The rearrangement joins TRBV7-3 to TRBJ2-3, with 9 bases fitting TRBD1. The J segment lost 4 bases and the V segment lost 0 bases, leaving 8 bases of the junction unmatched. The CDR3 totals 17 residues. CDR1 is SGHTA, CDR2 FQGTGA, per germline.

The rearrangement links TRBV6-6 to TRBJ2-3; D uncertain. Germline V lookup: CDR1 MNHNY, CDR2 SVGAGI (reference sequence). Between the trimmed V and J ends, which lost 0 bases and 6 bases, there was a span of 4 bases. The CDR3 is 12 residues long. CDR3 amino acids: CASSYSSDTQYF. In DNA form, the CDR3 reads TGTGCCAGCAGTTACTCGAGTGATACGCAGTATTTT.

The rearrangement links TRBV27 to TRBJ2-2; TRBD2 might be the D (6 bases). V was clipped by 4 bases and J by 4 bases, with 16 bases between them. The CDR3 is 16 amino acids. Germline CDR1 is MNHEY and CDR2 is SMNVEV (reference sequence). The CDR3 here is CASSSGTSTGTGELFF. CDR3 sequence (DNA): TGTGCCAGCAGTTCCGGGACTTCGACGGGCACCGGGGAGCTGTTTTTT.

J is TRBJ2-1 and V is TRBV3-1 (or the pseudogene TRBV3-2); TRBD2 matches 7 bases. Losses at the gene ends were 4 bases for V and 0 bases for J; bases not matched to a gene: 3. The germline V gene encodes CDR1 LGHDT and CDR2 YNNKEL (reference sequence). The CDR3 spans 15 residues. CDR3 residues: CASSLGLPSYNEQFF. In DNA, the CDR3 is TGTGCCAGCAGCCTGGGACTACCCTCCTACAATGAGCAGTTCTTC.

This clone was seen once. At one end, the junction sequence differs from germline, possibly due to a read error. The chain combines TRBV6-5 with TRBJ1-2; 11 nucleotides agree with TRBD1. CDR1 MNHEY and CDR2 SVGAGI come from the germline V gene. This CDR3 contains 15 residues. The CDR3 is CASMKRTGGTYGYIF. CDR3 coding DNA: TGTGCCAGCATGAAGAGGACAGGGGGCACCTATGGCTACATCTTC.

This clone was picked up one time. This chain links TRBV5-8 with TRBJ2-7; D may be TRBD1 (5 bases). V lost 0 bases and J 0 bases, leaving 10 bases between the germline ends. Germline values: CDR1 SGHTS, CDR2 YDEGEE. This CDR3 has 15 amino acids. CDR3 nucleotides: TGTGCCAGCAGCTTGGGACAGCCGAGCTCCTACGAGCAGTACGTC. The encoded protein is CASSLGQPSSYEQYV.

The chain links TRBV2 to TRBJ2-5; tentative D call: TRBD2 (6 bases). Trimming took 2 bases from V and 2 from J, leaving 12 bases between them. This CDR3 is built from 15 residues. Per germline, CDR1 SNHLY and CDR2 FYNNEI. The CDR3 DNA sequence: TGTGCCAGCAGTGAAAGGGTGACTAGACAAGAGACCCAGTACTTC. It is translated as CASSERVTRQETQYF.

The genes are TRBV29-1 and TRBJ2-7; 7 positions agree with TRBD1. Germline values: CDR1 SQVTM, CDR2 ANQGSEA. This CDR3 is built from 17 residues. V dropped 2 bases and J dropped 3; count of bases not matched to a gene: 16. The CDR3: CSVEPSPTGQLNYEQYV. In nucleotides, the CDR3 is TGCAGCGTTGAACCTAGCCCAACGGGACAGCTCAACTACGAGCAGTACGTC.

The chain links TRBV14 to TRBJ2-7; TRBD2 might be the D (5 bases). The germline V and J ends were trimmed by 2 bases and 0 bases, with 11 bases remaining between them. The CDR3 contains 15 residues. In germline, CDR1 is SGHDN, CDR2 FVKESK. DNA of the CDR3: TGTGCCAGCAGCCAATCGGGGATCTTCTCCTACGAGCAGTACTTC. This codes for CASSQSGIFSYEQYF.

This sequence joins TRBV7-9 and TRBJ1-1, with D perhaps TRBD1 (5 bases). Germline CDR1 is SEHNR and CDR2 is FQNEAQ (reference sequence). The CDR3 is 13 residues long. V lost 6 bases and J lost 4, with 12 bases in between. CDR3 bases: TGTGCCAGCAGTACGGCGGGGCTCACTGAAGCTTTCTTT. Translating gives CASSTAGLTEAFF.

This clone was detected only a few times. The CDR3 DNA reads as TGTGCCAGCAGATCCGACAGTACCGCGCGCTACACCTTC. Its protein is CASRSDSTARYTF. The chain is built from TRBV25-1 and TRBJ1-2, with D perhaps matching TRBD1 (5 bases). The CDR3 totals 13 residues. Germline-derived CDR1 and CDR2 are MGHDK and SYGVNS. V was clipped by 6 bases and J by 9 bases, with 17 bases between them.

The chain has TRBV6-1 and TRBJ1-5; D is unclear. V was shortened by 0 bases and J by 5 bases, with 17 bases between the two germline ends. Germline loops: CDR1 MNHNS, CDR2 SASEGT. There are 17 residues in the CDR3. Here the CDR3 reads CASSEAKRATNHQPQHF. DNA for the CDR3: TGTGCCAGCAGTGAAGCGAAGAGGGCCACGAACCATCAGCCCCAGCATTTT.